The source of this T cell receptor (beta chain) is a study of cytomegalovirus exposure and HLA in healthy donors. About the research overall: When 398 donors were genotyped, approximately 80% of them were found to fall in the Caucasian-associated ancestry cluster. Findings and caveats of the study: For TCR beta chains, V- and J-gene trimming was later linked to a missense DCLRE1C variant.

Primers included in the PCR were 60 Vbeta and 13 Jbeta primers. Authors' methods: As a later analysis found, there were approximately 80 million unique TCR beta chains, of which 8.5 million to 13 million were shared. Measured with immunoSEQ multiplex PCR; TCRdb has only the in-frame clones, and not every one. V, J and clone size reflect that table, while D and trimming were determined from the DNA. The sample shows around 300,000 clones, 70% to 90% of them seen only once. V was clipped by 5 bases and J by 6 bases; unmatched bases: 15. Germline V gives CDR1 SGHNT, CDR2 YENEEA. The CDR3 covers 18 residues. On this clone: The antigen remains unidentified.

Those who donated were healthy bone marrow donors. The TCR originated in a woman aged 18 to 35 in good health and CMV-seronegative. The rearrangement links TRBV11-3 to TRBJ2-2; 10 bases map to TRBD2. Source material: PBMCs. CDR3 region: CASSPRASGGRGAGELFF. The CDR3 coding sequence is TGTGCCAGCAGCCCCCGGGCTAGCGGGGGCCGCGGGGCCGGGGAGCTGTTTTTT.